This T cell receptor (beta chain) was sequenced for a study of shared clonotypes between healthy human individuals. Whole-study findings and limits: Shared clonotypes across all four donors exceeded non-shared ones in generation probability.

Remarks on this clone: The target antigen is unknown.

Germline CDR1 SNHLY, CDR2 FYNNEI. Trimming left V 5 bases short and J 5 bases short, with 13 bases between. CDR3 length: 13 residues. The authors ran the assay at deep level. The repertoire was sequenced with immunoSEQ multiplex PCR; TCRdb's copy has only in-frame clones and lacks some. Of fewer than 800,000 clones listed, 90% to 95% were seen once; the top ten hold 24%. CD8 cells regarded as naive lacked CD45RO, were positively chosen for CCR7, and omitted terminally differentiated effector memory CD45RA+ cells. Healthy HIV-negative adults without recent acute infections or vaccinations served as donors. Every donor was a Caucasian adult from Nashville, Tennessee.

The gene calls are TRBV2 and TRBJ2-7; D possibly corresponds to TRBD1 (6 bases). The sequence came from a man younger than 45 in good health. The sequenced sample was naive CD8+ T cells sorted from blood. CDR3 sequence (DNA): TGTGCCAGCAGTCTTACGAGGGGGAACGAGCAGTACTTC. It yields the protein CASSLTRGNEQYF.